Listed below are T cell receptor beta chains from one sample, sequenced in a study of blood T cell repertoires in COVID-19. Generated by immunoSEQ multiplex PCR, the TCRdb table keeps only in-frame clones and is missing some. The sample has roughly 220,000 clones, around 80% seen once. Sequencing was carried out using peripheral blood. These receptor sequences come from a woman in her 70s with acute or convalescent COVID-19. CDR3s include the opening cysteine and the closing phenylalanine or tryptophan. D genes are given only for firm matches. Not every row has a clone size; where given, it reads once, few, many or a size class.

D gene,V gene,J gene,clone size,CDR3 protein,CDR3 DNA
-,TRBV10-3,TRBJ2-7,-,CAISDRQSYEQYF,TGTGCCATCAGTGATCGACAGAGCTACGAGCAGTACTTC
TRBD1,TRBV6-6,TRBJ1-6,-,CATGGQNNSPLHF,TGTGCCACAGGGGGACAGAATAATTCACCCCTCCACTTT
TRBD1,TRBV7-8,TRBJ1-4,-,CASRRDRGPISEKLFF,TGTGCCAGCAGACGGGACAGGGGTCCTATAAGTGAAAAACTGTTTTTT
-,TRBV25-1,TRBJ1-6,-,CASSDQGSYNSPLHF,TGTGCCAGCAGTGACCAGGGCTCCTATAATTCACCCCTCCACTTT
-,TRBV5-4,TRBJ2-2,-,CASSAGWDTGELFF,TGTGCCAGCAGCGCCGGGTGGGACACCGGGGAGCTGTTTTTT
-,TRBV6-1,TRBJ2-5,once,CASSDGVTRVQETQYF,TGTGCCAGCAGTGACGGTGTCACCCGAGTTCAAGAGACCCAGTACTTC
-,TRBV28,TRBJ2-7,-,CASSPRRDFIYEQYF,TGTGCCAGCAGCCCTAGGCGGGACTTTATCTACGAGCAGTACTTC
TRBD2,TRBV6-5,TRBJ2-3,-,CASKAGGNTDTQYF,TGTGCCAGCAAGGCGGGAGGAAACACAGATACGCAGTATTTT
-,TRBV5-1,TRBJ1-1,-,CASSFDPGMGTEAFF,TGCGCCAGCAGCTTTGATCCGGGTATGGGCACTGAAGCTTTCTTT
TRBD1,TRBV9,TRBJ1-1,-,CASSVGQGWDTEAFF,TGTGCCAGCAGCGTAGGACAGGGATGGGACACTGAAGCTTTCTTT
-,TRBV10-2,TRBJ1-1,once,CASSPDTEAFF,TGCGCCAGCAGTCCGGACACTGAAGCTTTCTTT
-,TRBV11-3,TRBJ2-2,-,CASSSRDRPGELFF,TGTGCCAGCAGCTCACGAGACAGGCCCGGGGAGCTGTTTTTT
TRBD2,TRBV11-3,TRBJ2-7,-,CASSLETPVLAGALYEQYF,TGTGCCAGCAGCTTAGAAACCCCAGTCCTAGCGGGGGCCCTCTACGAGCAGTACTTC
TRBD2,TRBV19,TRBJ2-2,-,CASSMLAGETGELFF,TGTGCCAGTAGTATGTTAGCGGGAGAGACCGGGGAGCTGTTTTTT
TRBD1,TRBV27,TRBJ2-7,-,CASGRTGGLYEQYF,TGTGCCAGCGGTAGGACAGGGGGCTTGTACGAGCAGTACTTC
TRBD1,TRBV6-5,TRBJ2-5,once,CASSWNTGVQETQYF,TGTGCCAGCAGTTGGAACACAGGGGTACAGGAGACCCAGTACTTC
-,TRBV27,TRBJ2-3,-,CASSFSTSTDTQYF,TGTGCCAGCAGTTTCTCGACTAGCACAGATACGCAGTATTTT
TRBD1,TRBV2,TRBJ2-7,-,CASRGDRAWSYEQYF,TGTGCCAGCAGGGGGGACAGGGCGTGGTCCTACGAGCAGTACTTC
-,TRBV7-6,TRBJ1-3,-,CASSLAGFGNTIYF,TGTGCCAGCAGCTTGGCAGGGTTTGGAAACACCATATATTTT
TRBD1,TRBV2,TRBJ2-6,-,CASSDRQGPQGANVLTF,TGTGCCAGCAGCGACCGACAGGGGCCTCAAGGGGCCAACGTCCTGACTTTC
-,TRBV7-2,TRBJ2-7,-,CASGQGAWEQYF,TGTGCCAGCGGTCAGGGTGCGTGGGAGCAGTACTTC
TRBD1,TRBV24-1,TRBJ2-5,-,CATSDLNRGPETQYF,TGTGCCACCAGTGATCTGAACAGGGGGCCAGAGACCCAGTACTTC
-,TRBV24-1,TRBJ1-3,-,CAPLGLSGNTIYF,TGTGCCCCCCTCGGGTTGTCTGGAAACACCATATATTTT
-,TRBV7-3,TRBJ2-5,-,CASSLNRGETQYF,TGTGCCAGCAGCTTAAATAGAGGAGAGACCCAGTACTTC
-,TRBV6-5,TRBJ2-7,few,CATQTATLYEQYF,TGTGCCACCCAGACAGCCACATTATACGAGCAGTACTTC
TRBD1,TRBV7-3,TRBJ1-1,-,CASSLQGAGTEAFF,TGTGCCAGCAGCCTCCAGGGGGCTGGCACTGAAGCTTTCTTT
TRBD1,TRBV30,TRBJ1-1,-,CAWMGQGASEAFF,TGTGCCTGGATGGGACAGGGGGCTTCTGAAGCTTTCTTT
TRBD1,TRBV11-2,TRBJ1-1,-,CASSSTRQGEAFF,TGTGCCAGCAGCTCTACTAGACAGGGTGAAGCTTTCTTT
-,TRBV6-5,TRBJ1-4,-,CASSRDMEKLFF,TGTGCCAGCAGCAGGGACATGGAAAAACTGTTTTTT
TRBD1,TRBV29-1,TRBJ2-1,-,CSVPGTGGGEQFF,TGCAGCGTCCCCGGGACAGGGGGTGGTGAGCAGTTCTTC
TRBD1,TRBV6-5,TRBJ1-1,-,CASSFGTGDTEAFF,TGTGCCAGCAGTTTCGGAACAGGGGATACTGAAGCTTTCTTT
-,TRBV3-1/TRBV3-2,TRBJ1-2,once,CASSQESRGYGYTF,TGTGCCAGCAGCCAAGAGTCTCGGGGCTATGGCTACACCTTC
TRBD1,TRBV28,TRBJ2-3,few,CASSLKPGGQVDTQYF,TGTGCCAGCAGCCTCAAACCCGGAGGACAGGTAGATACGCAGTATTTT
-,TRBV7-8,TRBJ2-1,-,CASSSRGIADLSYNEQFF,TGTGCCAGCAGCTCCAGGGGGATAGCGGACCTCTCCTACAATGAGCAGTTCTTC
-,TRBV6-2/TRBV6-3,TRBJ2-1,-,CASSYTRAYNEQFF,TGTGCCAGCAGTTATACCAGGGCCTACAATGAGCAGTTCTTC
TRBD2,TRBV7-8,TRBJ2-2,-,CASSLARVAGVIRAGELFF,TGTGCCAGCAGCTTAGCGAGGGTAGCGGGAGTTATTAGGGCCGGGGAGCTGTTTTTT
TRBD2,TRBV6-6,TRBJ2-7,-,CASSFSGRPYEQYF,TGTGCCAGCAGCTTTAGCGGGAGGCCCTACGAGCAGTACTTC
-,TRBV11-2,TRBJ2-1,once,CASSFMGRGYNEQFF,TGTGCCAGCAGCTTTATGGGGCGGGGCTACAATGAGCAGTTCTTC
TRBD1,TRBV28,TRBJ2-7,-,CASSNRDRGRYEQYF,TGTGCCAGCAGCAACCGGGACAGGGGGCGGTACGAGCAGTACTTC
TRBD1,TRBV4-2,TRBJ1-2,-,CASSQDTGVAYGYTF,TGTGCCAGCAGCCAAGATACAGGGGTGGCCTATGGCTACACCTTC
-,TRBV27,TRBJ1-1,-,CASSLSRGTEAFF,TGTGCCAGCAGTTTATCACGGGGGACTGAAGCTTTCTTT
-,TRBV19,TRBJ2-2,few,CASSVDRRNTGELFF,TGTGCCAGTAGTGTTGACAGGCGGAACACCGGGGAGCTGTTTTTT
-,TRBV6-4,TRBJ1-2,-,CASSRDFSGYGYTF,TGTGCCAGCAGCCGGGATTTTAGTGGCTATGGCTACACCTTC
-,TRBV4-1,TRBJ2-3,-,CASSPDGKLTDTQYF,TGCGCCAGCAGCCCCGACGGGAAGCTCACAGATACGCAGTATTTT
-,TRBV12-3/TRBV12-4,TRBJ1-5,-,CASSLGTPSPQHF,TGTGCCAGCAGTTTAGGGACACCTTCGCCCCAGCATTTT
TRBD1,TRBV18,TRBJ1-1,-,CASSPLRTGENTEAFF,TGTGCCAGCTCACCACTTCGGACAGGGGAGAACACTGAAGCTTTCTTT
TRBD1,TRBV12-5,TRBJ1-2,-,CASGSSGQGGGYGYTF,TGTGCTAGTGGTTCCTCGGGACAGGGGGGTGGCTATGGCTACACCTTC
-,TRBV5-4,TRBJ2-2,-,CASSLNTNTGELFF,TGTGCCAGCAGCTTAAACACGAACACCGGGGAGCTGTTTTTT
-,TRBV7-9,TRBJ1-2,few,CASSSIRFQSPNYGYTF,TGTGCCAGCAGCTCGATCCGGTTCCAATCTCCTAACTATGGCTACACCTTC
-,TRBV5-8,TRBJ1-1,-,CASSQWQGTEAFF,TGTGCCAGCAGCCAGTGGCAGGGCACTGAAGCTTTCTTT
TRBD1,TRBV5-5,TRBJ1-1,-,CASRPTGGPMNTEAFF,TGTGCCAGCAGACCTACAGGGGGGCCGATGAACACTGAAGCTTTCTTT
TRBD2,TRBV28,TRBJ2-7,-,CASREGLATYEQYF,TGTGCCAGCAGAGAGGGACTAGCAACCTACGAGCAGTACTTC
-,TRBV4-2,TRBJ2-4,once,CASSQEQAQNIQYF,TGTGCCAGCAGCCAAGAACAGGCCCAAAACATTCAGTACTTC
-,TRBV7-9,TRBJ2-5,-,CASSVSSTGETQYF,TGTGCCAGCAGCGTTTCCTCCACAGGCGAGACCCAGTACTTC
TRBD2,TRBV2,TRBJ2-5,-,CASSEAEREGETQYF,TGTGCCAGCAGTGAAGCGGAGCGGGAGGGGGAGACCCAGTACTTC
TRBD1,TRBV20-1,TRBJ1-2,once,CSANRGQGYTF,TGCAGTGCTAACAGGGGTCAGGGCTACACCTTC
TRBD2,TRBV18,TRBJ2-1,-,CASSPTGTSGRRAYNEQFF,TGTGCCAGCTCACCTACCGGGACTAGCGGGAGAAGGGCCTACAATGAGCAGTTCTTC
TRBD2,TRBV9,TRBJ2-7,-,CASSVDSGSSGEQYF,TGTGCCAGCAGCGTAGATAGCGGGAGTTCGGGAGAGCAGTACTTC